Included here is one T cell receptor (beta chain) sequence, with context. Which antigen it targets is not known. Base qualities were left out, and no much larger clone turns up one base away. Libraries were made using 5' RACE. This sample was sequenced with an Illumina HiSeq 2500. A second about 7 to 12 cycle PCR used a sample-barcoded 5' primer and a J-beta primer mix. Each TCR beta cDNA molecule received a unique molecular identifier from a template-switch 5' adaptor carrying 12 random nucleotides. Each sample yielded at least 2.5 million CDR3-containing paired-end reads. The Mint cDNA synthesis kit, primed by a TRBC-specific oligonucleotide, was used to synthesize first-strand cDNA from all RNA. Following uracil-DNA glycosylase treatment, a first 18-cycle PCR with universal primers M1SS and BC2_uni_R was performed on all cDNA. For the original study's pipeline: Normalization of each sample was performed by random selection of 1 million high-quality reads, each carrying a distinct molecular identifier. Instead of being binned into consensus sequences, reads that shared molecular identifiers were thrown out. MiTCR, with a Q25 quality threshold and the strictest error-elimination algorithm, was used for CDR3 identification, clonotype clustering and error correction. A nonparametric unseen species model with Euler transformation was used to estimate lower-bound total TCR beta diversity. Clones were called with MiXCR by TCRdb after fastp trimmed the public reads at Q25, and only in-frame beta chains were retained. Rows with a matching CDR3 protein are joined into one entry that keeps the most common DNA and genes. It is TCRdb's table, rather than the study itself, that gives the V and J calls and clone size. The sample table records nearly 800,000 distinct CDR3 sequences; approximately 60% of these occur just once. Of the sample, roughly 24% falls within the top ten clones.

The donors were 40 or so Caucasian individuals from Russia, aged roughly 6 to 100 years, who were systemically healthy. Ten milliliters of peripheral blood were collected from each donor into EDTA-treated Vacutainer tubes. Ficoll-Paque density-gradient centrifugation was used to isolate PBMCs, with at least 6.5 million per sample. Trizol reagent was used to extract total RNA from the PBMCs, yielding at least 5.5 micrograms per sample. Naive CD45RAhigh/CD27high T cell percentages were measured by flow cytometry on a PBMC aliquot from every donor. The source of the sample is a study of blood T cells in healthy people across ages (dated by TCRdb to between 2014 and 2016). Notes on the research overall: In model experiments, template switching captured about one uniquely barcoded TCR beta cDNA molecule for every two T cells. Age-related changes in TCR beta repertoire diversity were measured in the study by deep sequencing normalized with unique cDNA molecular identifiers. The donors were divided into four age groups: young (average about 15 years), middle-aged (approximately 39), aged (approximately 62) and long-lived (roughly 86). To avoid experimental bias, donors of different ages were distributed randomly across sequencing lanes. The study analyzed two additional independent replicas of 1 million unique cDNA reads from the same blood draw for two donors, one aged 18 to 29 and one aged 80 or older. Results and caveats for the whole study, not just this receptor: Compared with the aged group, the long-lived group had more naive CD4+ T cells, fewer expanded clones and increased TCR diversity, a pattern suggesting age selection. Because donor CMV infection status was unknown, age-related changes in expanded clonotypes were potentially confounded. A strong correlation was found between observed TCR beta diversity and the percentage of naive T cells measured by flow cytometry. As age increased, observed TCR beta diversity per million T cells dropped in a roughly linear way, and a significant reduction was already evident by age around 41. Estimates of total diversity based on one million sequenced T cells were considered lower bounds and underestimates. Bulk unsorted PBMC profiling prevented conclusive comparison of naive and antigen-experienced compartments.

Relative to germline, V is missing 6 bases and J is missing 4 bases, with 11 bases of the junction outside any gene match. The germline V gene supplies CDR1 SGHVS and CDR2 FQNEAQ. Measured from the cysteine to the phenylalanine, the CDR3 is 17 residues long. Kept here is only the CDR3 DNA, which spans 51 bases and is read in frame from base 1. This sequence uses TRBV7-8 and TRBJ2-1, and 11 junctional nucleotides match TRBD2. The TCR originated in a man aged 35-49 years in good health. The sample taken for sequencing was blood. The DNA sequence is given as TGTGCCAGCAGTACGCGGTTGGGACTAGCGGAATACAATGAGCAGTTCTTC. Translated, this is CASSTRLGLAEYNEQFF.